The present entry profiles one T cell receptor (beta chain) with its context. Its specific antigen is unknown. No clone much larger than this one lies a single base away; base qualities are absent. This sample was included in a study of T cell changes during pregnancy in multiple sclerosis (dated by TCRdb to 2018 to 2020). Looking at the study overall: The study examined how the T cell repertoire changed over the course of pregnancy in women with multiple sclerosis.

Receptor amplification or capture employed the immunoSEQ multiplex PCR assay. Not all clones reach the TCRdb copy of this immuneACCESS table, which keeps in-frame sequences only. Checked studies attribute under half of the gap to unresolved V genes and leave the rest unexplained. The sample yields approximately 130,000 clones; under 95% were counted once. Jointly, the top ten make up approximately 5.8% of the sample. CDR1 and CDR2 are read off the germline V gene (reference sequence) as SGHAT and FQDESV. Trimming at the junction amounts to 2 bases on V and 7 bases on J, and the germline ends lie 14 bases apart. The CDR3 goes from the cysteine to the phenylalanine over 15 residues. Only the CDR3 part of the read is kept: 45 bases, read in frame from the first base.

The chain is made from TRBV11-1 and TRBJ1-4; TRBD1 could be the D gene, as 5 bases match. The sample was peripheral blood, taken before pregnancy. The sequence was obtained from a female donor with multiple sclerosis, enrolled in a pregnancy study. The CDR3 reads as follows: CASSLSASRGEKLFF. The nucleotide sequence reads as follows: TGTGCCAGCAGCTTATCAGCGAGTAGGGGTGAAAAACTGTTTTTT.